This T cell receptor (beta chain) originates from a study of blood T cells in healthy people across ages. A J-beta primer mix and a sample-barcoded 5' primer were used in a second PCR of about 7 to 11 cycles. Using its own MiXCR run on the 5' RACE reads, TCRdb lists one record per CDR3 protein. Altogether approximately 880,000 distinct CDR3 sequences are present, around 48% being singletons, with the ten largest covering around 15%. A few counts support this clonotype. The germline CDR1 and CDR2 sequences are MNHEY and SVGAGI. The CDR3 length is 16 residues. V gave up 4 bases and J gave up 1 base, with 14 bases separating them. Isolated per sample were at least 7 million PBMCs.

This sequence was found in a man under 40 in good health. The V call is TRBV6-5, the J call TRBJ2-4; D is uncertain. Sequenced sample: blood. CDR3 residues: CASSSLEHPAKNIQYF. In DNA form, the CDR3 reads TGTGCCAGCAGTTCCCTGGAGCATCCGGCCAAAAACATTCAGTACTTC.